This is a list of T cell receptor beta chains from one sample in a study of blood T cell repertoires in COVID-19. Sequenced by immunoSEQ multiplex PCR; TCRdb stores in-frame clones only, minus some. The table includes 85,000 to 100,000 clones, approximately 70% detected once. Sequenced input: peripheral blood. The receptors were sampled from a woman aged 55-75 years in a cohort sampled during active or convalescent COVID-19. Both conserved end residues are part of each CDR3. The D gene is left open where the match is weak. Size values are once, few and many counts, or a class for expanded clones, and some rows have none.

DNA: TGTGCCAGCAGCTCCCGGGACAGGGGCGTCGGTAATGAAAAACTGTTTTTT
CDR3: CASSSRDRGVGNEKLFF
length: 17
V: TRBV7-9
J: TRBJ1-4
D: TRBD1
size: NA

DNA: TGCGCCAGCAGCTTGGCATTACGGAGCACTGAAGCTTTCTTT
CDR3: CASSLALRSTEAFF
length: 14
V: TRBV5-1
J: TRBJ1-1
D: NA
size: NA

DNA: TGTGCCAGCAGTTTCTCCAGGACAGGCTACACCTTC
CDR3: CASSFSRTGYTF
length: 12
V: TRBV6-2/TRBV6-3
J: TRBJ1-2
D: NA
size: NA

DNA: TGTGCCTGGAGTGTACTCGGTTTGTACGAGCAGTACTTC
CDR3: CAWSVLGLYEQYF
length: 13
V: TRBV30
J: TRBJ2-7
D: NA
size: NA

DNA: TGTGCCAGCAGGACGTCGAAAGGAGCTACGCAGTATTTT
CDR3: CASRTSKGATQYF
length: 13
V: TRBV6-5
J: TRBJ2-3
D: NA
size: NA

DNA: TGTGCCAGCAGCCAACTCAGGGTGGGTGAGCAGTACTTC
CDR3: CASSQLRVGEQYF
length: 13
V: TRBV14
J: TRBJ2-7
D: NA
size: few

DNA: TGCGCCAGCAGTCACGACAGGGACTATGGCTACACCTTC
CDR3: CASSHDRDYGYTF
length: 13
V: TRBV10-1
J: TRBJ1-2
D: TRBD1
size: NA

DNA: TGTGCCAGCAGTAGAGCAGGGCACCCAAACACTGAAGCTTTCTTT
CDR3: CASSRAGHPNTEAFF
length: 15
V: TRBV6-5
J: TRBJ1-1
D: NA
size: NA

DNA: TGTGCCAGCAGCTCCAGGGGAAATAGCAATCAGCCCCAGCATTTT
CDR3: CASSSRGNSNQPQHF
length: 15
V: TRBV7-9
J: TRBJ1-5
D: NA
size: many

DNA: TGTGCCAGCAGTTTCTCCGGGGGTGGAGGCTACACCTTC
CDR3: CASSFSGGGGYTF
length: 13
V: TRBV12-3/TRBV12-4
J: TRBJ1-2
D: NA
size: NA

DNA: TGTGCCAGCAGTTCTGCCCGCGGGGGGGCTGAGACCCAGTACTTC
CDR3: CASSSARGGAETQYF
length: 15
V: TRBV6-6
J: TRBJ2-5
D: TRBD2
size: NA

DNA: TGTGCCAGCAGCTTAGCGTTCGGTAATGAGCAGTTCTTC
CDR3: CASSLAFGNEQFF
length: 13
V: TRBV7-6
J: TRBJ2-1
D: NA
size: NA

DNA: TGTGCCAGCTCACCACTCGGGACAGGCGCTATTCTCTACGAGCAGTACTTC
CDR3: CASSPLGTGAILYEQYF
length: 17
V: TRBV18
J: TRBJ2-7
D: TRBD1
size: NA

DNA: TGTGCCAGCAGCCAAGGGACAGGGGAAAACTCACCCCTCCACTTT
CDR3: CASSQGTGENSPLHF
length: 15
V: TRBV3-1/TRBV3-2
J: TRBJ1-6
D: TRBD1
size: NA

DNA: TGCGCCAGCAGCTTGGTTCTCGGGACAGGGTTCTACGAGCAGTACTTC
CDR3: CASSLVLGTGFYEQYF
length: 16
V: TRBV5-1
J: TRBJ2-7
D: TRBD1
size: NA

DNA: TGCGCCAGCAGCCAATTACCTAGCGCCTACAATGAGCAGTTCTTC
CDR3: CASSQLPSAYNEQFF
length: 15
V: TRBV4-1
J: TRBJ2-1
D: NA
size: NA

DNA: TGCGCCAGCAGCTCGTCGCGTGGGGACAGGGGGTCTTATTCACCCCTCCACTTT
CDR3: CASSSSRGDRGSYSPLHF
length: 18
V: TRBV5-1
J: TRBJ1-6
D: TRBD1
size: few

DNA: TGTGCCAGCAGCTTTCAACGGAATTCACCCCTCCACTTT
CDR3: CASSFQRNSPLHF
length: 13
V: TRBV7-2
J: TRBJ1-6
D: NA
size: few

DNA: TGTGCCAGTAGTATAATCCACTACACCGGGGAGCTGTTTTTT
CDR3: CASSIIHYTGELFF
length: 14
V: TRBV19
J: TRBJ2-2
D: NA
size: few

DNA: TGCGCCAGCAGCTTGGTGGCGGGGGGGGCCTACAATGAGCAGTTCTTC
CDR3: CASSLVAGGAYNEQFF
length: 16
V: TRBV5-1
J: TRBJ2-1
D: TRBD2
size: NA

DNA: TGTGCCAGCAGCCAGACGGCGGGGGGCGGCACAGATACGCAGTATTTT
CDR3: CASSQTAGGGTDTQYF
length: 16
V: TRBV9
J: TRBJ2-3
D: TRBD2
size: NA

DNA: TGCGCCAGCAGCTCCTTCGGGAGCTCCTACAATGAGCAGTTCTTC
CDR3: CASSSFGSSYNEQFF
length: 15
V: TRBV5-1
J: TRBJ2-1
D: NA
size: NA

DNA: TGTGCCACCAGCTCCTTAGCTGAGCAGTTCTTC
CDR3: CATSSLAEQFF
length: 11
V: TRBV24-1
J: TRBJ2-1
D: NA
size: few

DNA: TGTGCCAGCAGCTCACCACGGGGACAGGGAACGGGTGAAGCTTTCTTT
CDR3: CASSSPRGQGTGEAFF
length: 16
V: TRBV9
J: TRBJ1-1
D: TRBD1
size: NA

DNA: TGTGCCAGCAGCACCGACAGAGCAGGGACCCAGTACTTC
CDR3: CASSTDRAGTQYF
length: 13
V: TRBV7-3
J: TRBJ2-5
D: NA
size: NA

DNA: TGCGCCTCAGGTCGGGGGGGTTCGAGTCGCACTGAAGCTTTCTTT
CDR3: CASGRGGSSRTEAFF
length: 15
V: TRBV10-2
J: TRBJ1-1
D: NA
size: NA

DNA: TGTGCCAGTAGTACCCAGCGGGGGTATGGCTACACCTTC
CDR3: CASSTQRGYGYTF
length: 13
V: TRBV19
J: TRBJ1-2
D: NA
size: NA

DNA: TGTGCCAGCAGTTTTATAGCAGGGGGCGTCCTCTCTGGAAACACCATATATTTT
CDR3: CASSFIAGGVLSGNTIYF
length: 18
V: TRBV28
J: TRBJ1-3
D: TRBD1
size: NA

DNA: TGTGCCAGCAGCTTAGACCGGGGATGGGGCTATGGCTACACCTTC
CDR3: CASSLDRGWGYGYTF
length: 15
V: TRBV11-2
J: TRBJ1-2
D: NA
size: NA

DNA: TGTGCCAGCAGCCGGGACAGAGAAACCGGGGAGCTGTTTTTT
CDR3: CASSRDRETGELFF
length: 14
V: TRBV7-3
J: TRBJ2-2
D: TRBD1
size: NA

DNA: TGCGCCAGCAGCACTATACAGGGGGCGCGCAATGAGCAGTTCTTC
CDR3: CASSTIQGARNEQFF
length: 15
V: TRBV5-1
J: TRBJ2-1
D: TRBD1
size: once

DNA: TGTGCCAGTAGTTTTCGTTACGAGCAGTACTTC
CDR3: CASSFRYEQYF
length: 11
V: TRBV19
J: TRBJ2-7
D: NA
size: once

DNA: TGTGCCAGCAGTTACTCCCCACTGAATTCACCCCTCCACTTT
CDR3: CASSYSPLNSPLHF
length: 14
V: TRBV6-5
J: TRBJ1-6
D: NA
size: NA

DNA: TGTGCCAGCGGAAAAAACAGCGGGGGCTCTGGAAACACCATATATTTT
CDR3: CASGKNSGGSGNTIYF
length: 16
V: TRBV27
J: TRBJ1-3
D: NA
size: NA

DNA: TGTGCCAGCAGTTACTCTCATACCGGGGAGCTGTTTTTT
CDR3: CASSYSHTGELFF
length: 13
V: TRBV6-5
J: TRBJ2-2
D: NA
size: few

DNA: TGCGCCAGCAGCTTCACGGGGAGGGTTGGAGAGACCCAGTACTTC
CDR3: CASSFTGRVGETQYF
length: 15
V: TRBV5-1
J: TRBJ2-5
D: TRBD2
size: NA

DNA: TGTGCCAGCAGCCCGCGGACAGGCACCGGGGAGCTGTTTTTT
CDR3: CASSPRTGTGELFF
length: 14
V: TRBV7-2
J: TRBJ2-2
D: TRBD1
size: few

DNA: TGTGCTAGTGGTTTGGTGGTGGACAGGCCCTCCTTTGGGGGCTCTGAGCAGTTCTTC
CDR3: CASGLVVDRPSFGGSEQFF
length: 19
V: TRBV12-5
J: TRBJ2-1
D: TRBD1
size: many

DNA: TGTGCCAGCAGTCTAGAGACAGGGAGTAACACGTTTTTT
CDR3: CASSLETGSNTFF
length: 13
V: TRBV2
J: TRBJ1-4
D: TRBD1
size: once

DNA: TGCGCCAGCAGCCAAGGGACAGGGGGCTGGGGCTACACCTTC
CDR3: CASSQGTGGWGYTF
length: 14
V: TRBV4-1
J: TRBJ1-2
D: TRBD1
size: NA

DNA: TGCGCCAGCAGCGCCGGGACTAGCGGGGGCAATGAGCAGTTCTTC
CDR3: CASSAGTSGGNEQFF
length: 15
V: TRBV5-1
J: TRBJ2-1
D: TRBD2
size: NA

DNA: TGTGCCAGCAGCCAAGCTCCTGGGCAGGGGCCGCTTACAAGAGCTTTCTTT
CDR3: CASSQAPGQGPLTRAFF
length: 17
V: TRBV14
J: TRBJ1-1
D: NA
size: NA

DNA: TGTGCCAGCAGTTTAATCGGGGGCAATCAGCCCCAGCATTTT
CDR3: CASSLIGGNQPQHF
length: 14
V: TRBV6-6
J: TRBJ1-5
D: NA
size: NA

DNA: TGCGCCAGCAGGAGAGACAGCTACGAGCAGTACTTC
CDR3: CASRRDSYEQYF
length: 12
V: TRBV5-1
J: TRBJ2-7
D: NA
size: few

DNA: TGTGCCTGGTCCGGGAAATATAATTCACCCCTCCACTTT
CDR3: CAWSGKYNSPLHF
length: 13
V: TRBV30
J: TRBJ1-6
D: NA
size: NA

DNA: TGTGCCTGGAGTGTACAGGGAAACAATGAGCAGTTCTTC
CDR3: CAWSVQGNNEQFF
length: 13
V: TRBV30
J: TRBJ2-1
D: NA
size: NA

DNA: TGTGCCAGCAGCTTAGTCTTGGCTAGCGGGGGATGGGCGGGAGAGACCCAGTACTTC
CDR3: CASSLVLASGGWAGETQYF
length: 19
V: TRBV7-2
J: TRBJ2-5
D: TRBD2
size: NA

DNA: TGTGCCAGCAGCTCACTAGCGGGGGTCGGCACAGATACGCAGTATTTT
CDR3: CASSSLAGVGTDTQYF
length: 16
V: TRBV7-3
J: TRBJ2-3
D: TRBD2
size: NA

DNA: TGTGCCAGCAGCGTAGAGGGAGGCCGCCGGTCTGAGCAGTTCTTC
CDR3: CASSVEGGRRSEQFF
length: 15
V: TRBV9
J: TRBJ2-1
D: NA
size: NA

DNA: TGTGCCAGCAGCTTAACGGCTAGCGGGGATTACGAGCAGTACTTC
CDR3: CASSLTASGDYEQYF
length: 15
V: TRBV7-7
J: TRBJ2-7
D: TRBD2
size: NA

DNA: TGTGCCAGCAGCGCACCTGGGGCTTTGGGGAATGAGCAGTTCTTC
CDR3: CASSAPGALGNEQFF
length: 15
V: TRBV9
J: TRBJ2-1
D: NA
size: few

DNA: TGTGCCTGGAGTGTATATGGGACTAGCGGGGGGGTTAAAGGTGGAGATACGCAGTATTTT
CDR3: CAWSVYGTSGGVKGGDTQYF
length: 20
V: TRBV30
J: TRBJ2-3
D: TRBD2
size: few

DNA: TGTGCCAGTAGTACGCCTCCCCGGGATGGCTACACCTTC
CDR3: CASSTPPRDGYTF
length: 13
V: TRBV19
J: TRBJ1-2
D: NA
size: NA

DNA: TGCGCCAGCAGCTTAGGACAGGACGTCGAGCAGTACTTC
CDR3: CASSLGQDVEQYF
length: 13
V: TRBV5-1
J: TRBJ2-7
D: TRBD1
size: few